These T cell receptor beta chains were read from a single sample in a study of vaccination and CD4 T cells after COVID-19. No antigen has been assigned to these receptors. TCRdb fed the PCR reads into MiXCR, producing one record per CDR3 protein. The data hold some 15,000 distinct CDR3 sequences, with around three fifths observed a single time. The specimen sequenced was CD4+ T cells from blood, cultured in vitro. Source of these receptors: a human donor who had recovered from COVID-19. Each CDR3 is given with its conserved first and last residue. The D gene is left open where the match is weak. Clone size is not always given. Where it is, it says once, few, many or a class for expanded clones.

cdr3_nt cdr3_aa j_call v_call clone_size d_call
TGCAGTGCTAGAGGGGTGACAGGGGGCGCGTTGAATGGCTACACCTTC CSARGVTGGALNGYTF TRBJ1-2 TRBV20-1 few TRBD1
TGTGCCAGCAGTTACTCCGGGACAATCGCCGGGGAGCTGTTTTTT CASSYSGTIAGELFF TRBJ2-2 TRBV6-5 - -
TGTGCCAGCAGCTTAGCAGGGAAGAATGAGCAGTTCTTC CASSLAGKNEQFF TRBJ2-1 TRBV7-2 - -
TGCGCCAGCAGCTTAGATGAGACCCAGTACTTC CASSLDETQYF TRBJ2-5 TRBV5-1 few -
TGTGCCAGCTCACCAGGCGGGGACAGGGTATACAATGAGCAGTTCTTC CASSPGGDRVYNEQFF TRBJ2-1 TRBV18 - TRBD1
TGCAGTGCTAGAGAGACTAGGGCCGGTGAGCAGTTCTTC CSARETRAGEQFF TRBJ2-1 TRBV20-1 - -
TGTGCCAGCAGCTTAGTTCCAGGGCTCGGCTATGGCTACACCTTC CASSLVPGLGYGYTF TRBJ1-2 TRBV7-2 few -
TGTGCCACCAGCCGTCCTTCCGGGGGCGGTGGCTATGGCTACACCTTC CATSRPSGGGGYGYTF TRBJ1-2 TRBV15 few -
TGCAGTGCTAGTTCAAGCGGGGTTTACAATGAGCAGTTCTTC CSASSSGVYNEQFF TRBJ2-1 TRBV20-1 - TRBD2
TGTGCTAGTGGTCGGGACACAAATTACGAGCAGTACTTC CASGRDTNYEQYF TRBJ2-7 TRBV12-5 - -
TGCGCCAGCAGTGATTCGGACAGGGGGCCTACTGAAGCTTTCTTT CASSDSDRGPTEAFF TRBJ1-1 TRBV10-2 - TRBD1
TGTGCCACCAGCAGCTTTTTTCAAGCCGGGGAGCTGTTTTTT CATSSFFQAGELFF TRBJ2-2 TRBV15 - -
TGTGCCAGCAGTTCCCTGAGGTATGGCTACACCTTC CASSSLRYGYTF TRBJ1-2 TRBV28 few -
TGTGCCAGCAGCTGGACAGGGGAAGAGACCCAGTACTTC CASSWTGEETQYF TRBJ2-5 TRBV6-1 once TRBD1
TGTGCCAGCTCACCACAACAGGGTAACACCGGGGAGCTGTTTTTT CASSPQQGNTGELFF TRBJ2-2 TRBV18 - -
TGTGCCAGCAGCTTAGAACAGGGTGTGAACACTGAAGCTTTCTTT CASSLEQGVNTEAFF TRBJ1-1 TRBV7-6 - -
TGCGCCAGCAGCCACGGGACAGACCAAGAGACCCAGTACTTC CASSHGTDQETQYF TRBJ2-5 TRBV5-1 - TRBD1
TGTGCCACCAGGGGGACGGGACTACCCTACAATGAGCAGTTCTTC CATRGTGLPYNEQFF TRBJ2-1 TRBV15 - TRBD2
TGTGCCAGCAGCTTTGTCGGGACAGACATTTCACCCCTCCACTTT CASSFVGTDISPLHF TRBJ1-6 TRBV7-2 - TRBD1
TGTGCCAGCAGAGATACGGGACGGCCCGGTGGTGGCTACACCTTC CASRDTGRPGGGYTF TRBJ1-2 TRBV6-1 few -
TGTGCCAGCAGTACCGCTAGTAGAGAGACCCAGTACTTC CASSTASRETQYF TRBJ2-5 TRBV6-1 - -
TGCAGCGTTGAGCGGGACAGGGATACTGAAGCTTTCTTT CSVERDRDTEAFF TRBJ1-1 TRBV29-1 - TRBD1
TGTGCCAGCAGTACGCGGGGTGGAACACCCCTCCACTTT CASSTRGGTPLHF TRBJ1-6 TRBV6-1 - -
TGTGCCACCAGCAGAGGGGGGACGCAGGCCTACGAGCAGTACTTC CATSRGGTQAYEQYF TRBJ2-7 TRBV15 few -
TGCAGTGCTCCAGTGGGGGGCCGGGGCTATGGCTACACCTTC CSAPVGGRGYGYTF TRBJ1-2 TRBV20-1 - -
TGCAGTGCTACTAGGGAAGAGACCCAGTACTTC CSATREETQYF TRBJ2-5 TRBV20-1 - -
TGTGCCAGCAGCTTTTTACAGGGCGACGCCGGGGAGCTGTTTTTT CASSFLQGDAGELFF TRBJ2-2 TRBV7-9 - -
TGCAGCGTTGGACAGGGGTTGAATCAGCCCCAGCATTTT CSVGQGLNQPQHF TRBJ1-5 TRBV29-1 - TRBD1
TGCAGCGTTCACAATGGGAACACTGAAGCTTTCTTT CSVHNGNTEAFF TRBJ1-1 TRBV29-1 - -
TGTGCCAGCAGTGTCGGGGGGCAGGGTTCACCCCTCCACTTT CASSVGGQGSPLHF TRBJ1-6 TRBV6-1 few -
TGTGCCAGCAGTGGAGAGTCCCCGGGCCTAAATTCACCCCTCCACTTT CASSGESPGLNSPLHF TRBJ1-6 TRBV2 - -
TGTGCCAGCAGCCCGGGGGGAATACAAGAGACCCAGTACTTC CASSPGGIQETQYF TRBJ2-5 TRBV7-9 - TRBD2
TGTGCCAGCAGTTACGGCGGGACCGACTCCTACGAGCAGTACTTC CASSYGGTDSYEQYF TRBJ2-7 TRBV6-2/TRBV6-3 once -
TGTGCCAGCAGCTTGGGGGGACAGGGGCCACAGTCCCAGCATTTT CASSLGGQGPQSQHF TRBJ1-5 TRBV5-4 - TRBD1
TGTGCCAGCAGTGATGCGGGGGCGGGGGGCTACACCTTC CASSDAGAGGYTF TRBJ1-2 TRBV2 few -
TGTGCCAGCAGCTTAGCGGCGGGGACGGTGAACACTGAAGCTTTCTTT CASSLAAGTVNTEAFF TRBJ1-1 TRBV7-8 - -
TGTGCCAGCAGCTTTTCTAGCGGGAGCCACGAGCAGTACTTC CASSFSSGSHEQYF TRBJ2-7 TRBV7-2 few TRBD2
TGTGCCAGCAGAGGGGGGCGGTGGATAGGAGATACGCAGTATTTT CASRGGRWIGDTQYF TRBJ2-3 TRBV2 - -
TGCAGTGCTAGAGATGGTGCGACAGGGGGTGTACAGCCCCAGCATTTT CSARDGATGGVQPQHF TRBJ1-5 TRBV20-1 - TRBD1
TGTGCCAGCAGTGAACACGGGGGGGCCCACGAGCAGTACTTC CASSEHGGAHEQYF TRBJ2-7 TRBV25-1 - TRBD2
TGCAGTGCTAGAGATGTGGCTAGCGGGTCCCCCCAAGAGACCCAGTACTTC CSARDVASGSPQETQYF TRBJ2-5 TRBV20-1 - TRBD2
TGCAGTGCTAGAGATAGGACTAGCGGGGTTGAGACCCAGTACTTC CSARDRTSGVETQYF TRBJ2-5 TRBV20-1 - TRBD2
TGTGCCAGTAGTATCTTGGTTGGCGGGGGCTCCTACAATGAGCAGTTCTTC CASSILVGGGSYNEQFF TRBJ2-1 TRBV19 - TRBD2
TGTGCCAGCAGCCAAGACCAGGGGGCGGATCAGCCCCAGCATTTT CASSQDQGADQPQHF TRBJ1-5 TRBV14 - TRBD1
TGTGCCAGCAGTCGAAGCGGGAGATTGGATCATGAGCAGTTCTTC CASSRSGRLDHEQFF TRBJ2-1 TRBV27 few TRBD2
TGTGCCAGCAGCCCCCAGATGACAGCCCTCTCCTACGAGCAGTACTTC CASSPQMTALSYEQYF TRBJ2-7 TRBV6-1 - -
TGCAGCGTTGAGGGCGAAATGGGGGGAAACACCATATATTTT CSVEGEMGGNTIYF TRBJ1-3 TRBV29-1 - -
TGTGCCTGGAGTGGCGGGACGGGCGGGCCCCAGCATTTT CAWSGGTGGPQHF TRBJ1-5 TRBV30 - -
TGTGCCAGCAGCCAAATGGCAGGCCCCGGGACCCAGTACTTC CASSQMAGPGTQYF TRBJ2-5 TRBV3-1 - -
TGTGCCAGCAGCATCTTGGGTTGGGATACGCAGTATTTT CASSILGWDTQYF TRBJ2-3 TRBV7-2 few -
TGCAGTGCTAGAGATGAGGCGGGGGCCTACGAGCAGTACTTC CSARDEAGAYEQYF TRBJ2-7 TRBV20-1 once TRBD2